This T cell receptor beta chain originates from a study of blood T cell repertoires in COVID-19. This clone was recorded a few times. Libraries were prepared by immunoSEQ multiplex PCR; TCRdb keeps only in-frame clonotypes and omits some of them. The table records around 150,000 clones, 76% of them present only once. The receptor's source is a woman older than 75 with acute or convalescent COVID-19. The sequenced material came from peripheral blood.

Here the CDR3 DNA reads TGTGCCAGCAGCGGGGGGGGAGGCGCTTTCTTT. This translates into CASSGGGGAFF. J is TRBJ1-1 and V is TRBV7-6, with D perhaps matching TRBD1 (5 bases). Trimming stripped 5 bases from V and 11 bases from J, with 12 bases between. The CDR3 spans 11 residues. Germline values: CDR1 SGHVS, CDR2 FNYEAQ.